Described below is a single T cell receptor beta chain sequence and its context. Its specificity is unknown. The repertoire was sequenced with immunoSEQ multiplex PCR; TCRdb's copy has only in-frame clones and lacks some. Of approximately 65,000 clones in the sample, 92% were seen once. Trimming left V 4 bases short and J 7 bases short, with 13 bases between. Germline V gene lookup returns CDR1 MNHNS and CDR2 SASEGT. The CDR3 spans 13 residues. The data are from a study of OX40 agonist ivuxolimab in advanced cancers. Across the whole study: Ivuxolimab, which is an agonistic anti-OX40 (CD134) antibody, was administered to the patients. Hepatocellular carcinoma, melanoma, renal cell or head and neck cancer was diagnosed in the dose-escalation patients. Patients were about 83% male with ages roughly 20 to 80, mean roughly 55.

General study points: Low levels of normalized T-cell clonal expansion also appeared in some nonresponders.

The chain is built from TRBV6-1 and TRBJ1-2; D gene unclear. The sample here was CD4+ or CD8+ T cells sorted from blood, taken in a trial of the OX40 agonist ivuxolimab. This clonotype was obtained from an adult with an advanced solid tumor such as melanoma, head and neck, liver or kidney cancer. In DNA form, the CDR3 reads TGTGCCAGCAGTGGAGGATTTGCACGTGGCTACACCTTC. Its translation is CASSGGFARGYTF.